The 12 T cell receptor beta chains listed next were all sequenced from one sample in a study of blood T cell repertoires in COVID-19 (dated by TCRdb to 2018 to 2020). The method was the immunoSEQ multiplex PCR assay. Sourced from immuneACCESS, this table was stored by TCRdb with only in-frame sequences that have V and J called. A share of the clones is absent; for the studies checked, an unresolved V gene accounts for under half, and the remainder has no known explanation. In this sample the table shows fewer than 300,000 clones, approximately 91% of which occur a single time. The biggest ten clones account for about 2% of the sample. Sequenced material: PBMCs or T cells enriched from blood (not recorded which). The receptor set was obtained from a woman aged 40 to 49 with acute COVID-19.

The gene calls are TRBV30 and TRBJ1-3; D uncertain. V lost 1 base and J 1 base, leaving 5 bases between the germline ends. The CDR3 contains 13 residues. CDR1 and CDR2 from the germline V gene are GTSNPN and SVGIG (reference sequence). CDR3 nucleotide sequence: TGTGCCTGGAGTGCGACTTCTGGAAACACCATATATTTT. Protein sequence: CAWSATSGNTIYF.

The V and J genes are TRBV5-1 and TRBJ2-1; a possible D gene is TRBD2 (6 bases). V dropped 1 base and J dropped 7 bases, with 15 bases sitting between them. This CDR3 is built from 15 residues. CDR1 SGHRS and CDR2 YFSETQ come from the germline V gene. CDR3 in amino acids: CASSLSSLAANEQFF. CDR3 bases: TGCGCCAGCAGCTTGTCTTCCTTAGCGGCAAATGAGCAGTTCTTC. Drawing the rest from reference TRBV5-1 and TRBJ2-1, the complete variable domain is KAGVTQTPRYLIKTRGQQVTLSCSPISGHRSVSWYQQTPGQGLQFLFEYFSETQRNKGNFPGRFSGRQFSNSRSEMNVSTLELGDSALYLCASSLSSLAANEQFFGPGTRLTVL.

The chain is built from TRBV10-3 and TRBJ2-7; tentative D call: TRBD1 (5 bases). V was clipped by 2 bases and J by 4 bases, with 18 bases between them. Germline-derived CDR1 and CDR2 are ENHRY and SYGVKD. The CDR3 sequence is 16 residues long. CDR3 in amino acids: CAISETHTGPSYEQYF. The CDR3 DNA sequence: TGTGCCATCAGTGAGACACATACAGGCCCGTCTTACGAGCAGTACTTC.

The V gene is TRBV18, the J gene TRBJ1-2, with D possibly matching TRBD1 (5 bases). The germline V gene has CDR1 KGHSH and CDR2 LQKENI. The CDR3 covers 14 residues. The ends were cut back, 2 bases at V and 4 bases at J, with 11 bases in the middle. For the CDR3, the DNA is TGTGCCAGCTCACCAGGGAGGGGCGGCTATGGCTACACCTTC. This sequence encodes CASSPGRGGYGYTF.

DNA of the CDR3: TGTGCCAGTAGCGGACAGGGACCCGAAAAACTGTTTTTT. The encoded protein is CASSGQGPEKLFF. The chain links TRBV19 to TRBJ1-4; TRBD1 matches at 8 bases. The trim removed 6 bases at V and 8 bases at J, leaving 5 bases unmatched. The CDR3 is 13 residues long. Germline loops: CDR1 LNHDA, CDR2 SQIVND (reference sequence).

This chain joins TRBV6-1 and TRBJ1-2; D gene unclear. The V gene lost 3 bases and the J gene lost 8 bases, with 16 bases spanning the gap. This CDR3 spans 14 amino acids. From germline, CDR1 is MNHNS and CDR2 SASEGT. CDR3: CASSDRGRVGGYTF. Here the CDR3 DNA reads TGTGCCAGCAGTGACCGGGGTAGGGTTGGAGGCTACACCTTC.

This chain uses TRBV5-4 with TRBJ2-2; a possible D gene is TRBD2 (6 bases). From germline, CDR1 is SGHNT and CDR2 YYREEE (reference sequence). There are 16 residues in the CDR3. Trimming took 2 bases from V and 4 from J, leaving 15 bases between them. The CDR3 is CASSFGGKEGTGELFF. Here the CDR3 DNA reads TGTGCCAGCAGCTTCGGTGGTAAGGAGGGCACCGGGGAGCTGTTTTTT.

The rearrangement links TRBV5-1 to TRBJ2-5; D is perhaps TRBD2 (6 bases). V lost 1 base and J lost 2, with 12 bases in between. The CDR3 sequence is 15 residues long. Germline values: CDR1 SGHRS, CDR2 YFSETQ. The DNA of the CDR3 is TGCGCCAGCAGCTTGTATGGAGGGAATCAAGAGACCCAGTACTTC. It codes for CASSLYGGNQETQYF. The full variable domain, in which reference TRBV5-1 and TRBJ2-5 provide the parts outside the CDR3, is KAGVTQTPRYLIKTRGQQVTLSCSPISGHRSVSWYQQTPGQGLQFLFEYFSETQRNKGNFPGRFSGRQFSNSRSEMNVSTLELGDSALYLCASSLYGGNQETQYFGPGTRLLVL.

V and J are TRBV2 and TRBJ2-1, with 9 bases matching TRBD1. Looked up from germline, CDR1 is SNHLY and CDR2 is FYNNEI. This CDR3 is 13 amino acids long. Trimming removed 6 bases from V and 8 bases from J; junction bases left unmatched: 5. DNA for the CDR3: TGTGCCAGCAGCTCCGGACAGGGGTATGAGCAGTTCTTC. As protein: CASSSGQGYEQFF.

In its sample, this clone was seen once. Other DNA sequences in this sample translate to the same CDR3. This chain connects TRBV12-3 or TRBV12-4 to TRBJ1-5; the D gene is possibly TRBD1 (5 bases). Trimming shortened V by 3 bases and J by 6 bases, and 9 bases separated the two germline ends. The CDR3 has 13 amino acids. Written as DNA, the CDR3 is TGTGCCAGCAGTTTGGCGGGGGGTCAGCCCCAGCATTTT. Amino acids: CASSLAGGQPQHF.

The chain couples TRBV7-2 to TRBJ2-2; 13 nucleotides line up with TRBD2. Germline lookup yields CDR1 SGHTA and CDR2 FQGNSA. Trimming at V came to 8 bases and at J to 4 bases, leaving 4 bases not matched to a gene. The CDR3 is 15 residues long. The CDR3 sequence is CASGTSGIGTGELFF. The DNA of the CDR3 is TGTGCCAGCGGGACTAGCGGGATAGGCACCGGGGAGCTGTTTTTT. Using reference TRBV7-2 and TRBJ2-2 for the parts outside the CDR3, the full variable domain is GAGVSQSPSNKVTEKGKDVELRCDPISGHTALYWYRQSLGQGLEFLIYFQGNSAPDKSGLPSDRFSAERTGGSVSTLTIQRTQQEDSAVYLCASGTSGIGTGELFFGEGSRLTVL.

In this sample, this clone turned up a few times. The CDR3 DNA follows: TGTGCCAGCACCCCTCGCGGACAAGACTACAATGAGCAGTTCTTC. Protein product: CASTPRGQDYNEQFF. The chain joins TRBV27 to TRBJ2-1, with D tentatively TRBD1 (5 bases). V was cut by 7 bases and J by 3 bases, with 16 bases left in between. Germline V gene sequence: CDR1 MNHEY, CDR2 SMNVEV (reference sequence). CDR3 length: 15 residues.